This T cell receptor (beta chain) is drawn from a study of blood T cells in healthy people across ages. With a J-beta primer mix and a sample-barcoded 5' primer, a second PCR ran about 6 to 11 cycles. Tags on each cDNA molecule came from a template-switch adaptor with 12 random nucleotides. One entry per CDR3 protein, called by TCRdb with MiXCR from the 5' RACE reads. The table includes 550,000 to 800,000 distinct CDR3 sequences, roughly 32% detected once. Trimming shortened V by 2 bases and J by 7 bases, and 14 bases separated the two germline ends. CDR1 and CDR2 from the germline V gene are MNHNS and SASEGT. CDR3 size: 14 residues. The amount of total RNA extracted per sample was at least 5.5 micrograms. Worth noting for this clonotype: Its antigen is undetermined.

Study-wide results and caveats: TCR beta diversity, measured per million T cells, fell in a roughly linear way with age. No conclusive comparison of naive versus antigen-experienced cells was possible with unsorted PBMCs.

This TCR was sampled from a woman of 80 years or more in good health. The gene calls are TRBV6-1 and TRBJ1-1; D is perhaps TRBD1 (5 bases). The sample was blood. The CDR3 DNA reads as TGTGCCAGCAGTGAATTCGACAGCGAGGGTGAAGCTTTCTTT. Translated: CASSEFDSEGEAFF.